This passage covers 31 T cell receptor beta chains from one sample sequenced in a study of blood T cell repertoires in COVID-19. Clones were read by immunoSEQ multiplex PCR, and TCRdb kept only the in-frame ones, dropping some. The sample yields 130,000 or so clones, roughly 91% seen once. Sample: peripheral blood. The receptors originated from a man in his fifties or sixties with active or convalescent COVID-19.

This sequence joins TRBV30 and TRBJ1-5; D possibly corresponds to TRBD1 (5 bases). Germline CDR1 is GTSNPN and CDR2 is SVGIG (reference sequence). The CDR3 loop spans 14 amino acids. Trimming removed 1 base from V and 2 bases from J, with 9 bases in between. CDR3 sequence: CAWSGGGGNQPQHF. The CDR3 DNA follows: TGTGCCTGGAGTGGCGGGGGAGGCAATCAGCCCCAGCATTTT.

The rearrangement joins TRBV27 to TRBJ2-6; 8 bases are a match to TRBD1. Trimming took 5 bases from V and 9 from J; bases not matched to a gene: 9. The germline V gene has CDR1 MNHEY and CDR2 SMNVEV (reference sequence). This CDR3 region has 15 residues. The CDR3: CASSKGDRGDNVLTF. CDR3 in DNA: TGTGCCAGCAGTAAAGGCGACAGGGGCGACAACGTCCTGACTTTC.

The CDR3 DNA sequence: TGCGCCAGCAGCCCCCGCAGTAGGGACAGGGCTTCTGGGGCCAACGTCCTGACTTTC. Encoded protein: CASSPRSRDRASGANVLTF. This chain connects TRBV4-1 to TRBJ2-6; 9 nucleotides line up with TRBD1. The germline CDR1 and CDR2 sequences are MGHRA and YSYEKL. The junction had 11 bases not matched to a gene; V was cut back by 4 bases and J by 1 base. The CDR3 length is 19 residues.

V usage is TRBV5-4 and J usage is TRBJ2-3; the match to TRBD1 covers 10 bases. CDR3 length: 15 amino acids. V lost 5 bases, J lost 4 bases, and 7 bases stayed unmatched. Germline V CDR1 and CDR2: SGHNT, YYREEE (reference sequence). For the CDR3, the DNA is TGTGCCAGCAGACAGGGACAGGGGAGCGCAGATACGCAGTATTTT. This gives the protein CASRQGQGSADTQYF.

The gene calls are TRBV4-2 and TRBJ2-3, with 8 nucleotides matching TRBD2. Germline lookup yields CDR1 LGHNA and CDR2 YNFKEQ. The CDR3 runs to 16 residues. V dropped 4 bases and J dropped 0; count of bases not matched to a gene: 6. In DNA form, the CDR3 reads TGTGCCAGCAGCCGGGAACTAGCGGTGAGCACAGATACGCAGTATTTT. It encodes CASSRELAVSTDTQYF.

The CDR3 sequence: CASSGEGSYNEQFF. The CDR3 bases are TGCGCCAGCAGCGGGGAGGGTTCCTACAATGAGCAGTTCTTC. The chain has TRBV5-1 and TRBJ2-1; 7 nucleotides line up with TRBD2. Germline CDR1 and CDR2: SGHRS and YFSETQ. V was clipped by 4 bases and J by 1 base; unmatched bases: 2. The CDR3 runs to 14 residues.

The rearrangement joins TRBV6-6 to TRBJ2-5; no reliable D call. The CDR3 has 11 amino acids. Trimming removed 6 bases from V and 4 bases from J, with 6 bases in between. Germline V lookup: CDR1 MNHNY, CDR2 SVGAGI (reference sequence). CDR3 residues: CASRIRETQYF. CDR3 in DNA: TGTGCCAGCAGAATTCGAGAGACCCAGTACTTC.

This clone has more than one count but fewer than ten. J is TRBJ1-2 and V is TRBV12-5; D perhaps matches TRBD1 (6 bases). This CDR3 contains 12 residues. Germline V gene sequence: CDR1 LGHNT, CDR2 FRNRAP. V was clipped by 7 bases and J by 4 bases, with 10 bases between them. The CDR3 bases are TGTGCTAGTGCGCAGGGGATCTATGGCTACACCTTC. This translates into CASAQGIYGYTF.

The chain has TRBV5-5 and TRBJ1-2; 7 nucleotides agree with TRBD1. The CDR3 loop spans 16 amino acids. Germline V gives CDR1 SGHKS, CDR2 YYEKEE (reference sequence). With 4 bases clipped from V and 3 bases from J, the junction kept 12 bases outside the gene matches. This CDR3 is CASSAGGTAIYYGYTF. Here the CDR3 DNA reads TGTGCCAGCAGCGCGGGCGGGACAGCCATATACTATGGCTACACCTTC.

This CDR3 reads CASSIKNTEAFF. In nucleotides, the CDR3 is TGTGCCAGTAGTATCAAAAACACTGAAGCTTTCTTT. J is TRBJ1-1 and V is TRBV19; D is uncertain. This CDR3 is built from 12 residues. CDR1 is LNHDA and CDR2 is SQIVND in the germline V gene (reference sequence). Trimming cost V 3 bases and J 2 bases, with 4 bases left between them.

The chain links TRBV19 to TRBJ1-5; 9 bases are shared with TRBD1. Looked up from germline, CDR1 is LNHDA and CDR2 is SQIVND (reference sequence). CDR3 length: 15 amino acids. J lost 6 bases, V lost 4 bases, and 7 bases had no gene match. The CDR3 protein is CASSTGQGLTQPQHF. The DNA of the CDR3 is TGTGCCAGTAGTACCGGACAGGGGTTGACTCAGCCCCAGCATTTT.

This chain uses TRBV5-1 with TRBJ1-2; 10 nucleotides match TRBD1. There are 15 residues in the CDR3. V shed 4 bases, J shed 5 bases, and the junction held 8 bases outside the gene matches. The germline V gene has CDR1 SGHRS and CDR2 YFSETQ. The CDR3 loop reads CASSPRQGAEYGYTF. The CDR3 DNA sequence: TGCGCCAGCAGCCCTCGACAGGGGGCAGAGTATGGCTACACCTTC.

The chain joins TRBV9 to TRBJ2-3; TRBD2 matches 10 bases. The CDR3 is made up of 15 amino acids. The V and J ends lost 4 bases and 2 bases, in that order; junction bases with no gene match: 4. Germline V gene sequence: CDR1 SGDLS, CDR2 YYNGEE. CDR3 residues: CASSQGLAVTDTQYF. The CDR3 nucleotides are TGTGCCAGCAGCCAAGGACTAGCGGTCACAGATACGCAGTATTTT.

V gene TRBV4-1 combines with J gene TRBJ2-7; 11 bases fit TRBD2. Germline CDR1 reads MGHRA; CDR2 reads YSYEKL. The junction had 4 bases not matched to a gene; V was cut back by 1 base and J by 2 bases. The CDR3 loop spans 16 amino acids. The CDR3: CASSQGSSGRTYEQYF. The CDR3 DNA reads TGCGCCAGCAGCCAAGGTTCTAGCGGGAGGACCTACGAGCAGTACTTC.

V usage is TRBV15 and J usage is TRBJ2-7; TRBD1 aligns across 8 bases. Germline CDR1 LNHNV, CDR2 YYDKDF (reference sequence). The junction had 12 bases not matched to a gene; V was cut back by 2 bases and J by 3 bases. This CDR3 has 17 amino acids. The CDR3 DNA follows: TGTGCCACCAGCAGAAGTCAGGGGGCGCTTGCCCGCTACGAGCAGTACTTC. Its protein product is CATSRSQGALARYEQYF.

The V call is TRBV6-6, the J call TRBJ2-5; a possible D gene is TRBD1 (6 bases). This CDR3 has 14 amino acids. Trimming took 8 bases from V and 7 from J, leaving 20 bases between them. In germline, CDR1 is MNHNY, CDR2 SVGAGI (reference sequence). CDR3 residues: CASWDTQYDGTQYF. The DNA for the CDR3 is TGTGCCAGCTGGGACACTCAATACGACGGGACCCAGTACTTC.

This chain connects TRBV20-1 to TRBJ2-5; possible D gene TRBD2, 6 bases. Germline loops: CDR1 DFQATT, CDR2 SNEGSKA (reference sequence). CDR3 length equals 13 residues. V was clipped by 3 bases and J by 5 bases, with 13 bases between them. DNA for the CDR3: TGCAGTGCTAGTCCATTTCGGGGGGAGACCCAGTACTTC. Translated: CSASPFRGETQYF.

This clone was seen repeatedly, ten times or more. This chain's CDR3 is CASSVGQKDSPLHF. In DNA form, the CDR3 reads TGTGCCAGCAGTGTTGGACAGAAGGATTCACCCCTCCACTTT. The chain carries TRBV2 and TRBJ1-6; tentatively, D is TRBD1 (6 bases). CDR1 is SNHLY, CDR2 FYNNEI, per germline. CDR3 length: 14 amino acids. The V end lost 4 bases, the J end lost 8 bases, and 12 bases lay between the germline ends. The full variable domain, with the rest looked up from reference TRBV2 and TRBJ1-6, is EPEVTQTPSHQVTQMGQEVILRCVPISNHLYFYWYRQILGQKVEFLVSFYNNEISEKSEIFDDQFSVERPDGSNFTLKIRSTKLEDSAMYFCASSVGQKDSPLHFGNGTRLTVT.

V gene TRBV7-8 combines with J gene TRBJ2-5; TRBD1 matches 7 bases. The CDR3 has 13 amino acids. From germline, CDR1 is SGHVS and CDR2 FQNEAQ. V gave up 4 bases and J gave up 4 bases; unmatched junction bases: 3. The CDR3 reads CASSSRQGETQYF. CDR3 in DNA: TGTGCCAGCAGCTCCAGACAGGGAGAGACCCAGTACTTC.

The rearrangement joins TRBV5-1 to TRBJ2-1, with 8 bases lining up with TRBD2. V was clipped by 5 bases and J by 8 bases; unmatched bases: 6. The CDR3 loop spans 13 amino acids. CDR1 is SGHRS, CDR2 YFSETQ, per germline. CDR3 DNA: TGCGCCAGCAGATACAGCGGGGGCGATGAGCAGTTCTTC. Translating gives CASRYSGGDEQFF.

The V gene is TRBV7-8, the J gene TRBJ1-4; D gene unclear. Trimming cost V 5 bases and J 10 bases, with 8 bases left between them. The CDR3 contains 11 residues. Looked up from germline, CDR1 is SGHVS and CDR2 is FQNEAQ. CDR3 in DNA: TGTGCCAGCAGCGAGTTGGTAAAACTGTTTTTT. Translated, it gives CASSELVKLFF.

This rearrangement joins TRBV20-1 to TRBJ1-2; D gene ambiguous. Trimming cost V 3 bases and J 3 bases, with 11 bases left between them. The CDR3 contains 13 residues. Germline values: CDR1 DFQATT, CDR2 SNEGSKA (reference sequence). CDR3 sequence reads: CSASLRLDYGYTF. CDR3 nucleotide sequence: TGCAGTGCTAGTTTGCGCCTAGACTATGGCTACACCTTC.

V gene TRBV29-1 combines with J gene TRBJ1-1; the D gene is possibly TRBD1 (5 bases). Germline V gene data show CDR1 as SQVTM and CDR2 as ANQGSEA. The V end was cut by 4 bases, the J end by 0 bases, with 9 bases between. The CDR3 runs 13 residues. The CDR3, as DNA: TGCAGCGTTGCCAGGGCCATGAACACTGAAGCTTTCTTT. Residues: CSVARAMNTEAFF.

The chain recombines TRBV5-8 with TRBJ1-5; weak D call: TRBD1 (5 bases). The CDR3 has 17 amino acids. V was trimmed by 1 base and J by 0 bases, leaving 14 bases between them. From germline, CDR1 is SGHTS and CDR2 YDEGEE. CDR3 DNA: TGTGCCAGCAGCTTGCTAAGAGACAGTTATAGCAATCAGCCCCAGCATTTT. It is translated as CASSLLRDSYSNQPQHF.

A single count supports this clone. The rearrangement links TRBV6-2 or TRBV6-3 to TRBJ1-1; D is ambiguous. Deletions cut 0 bases from V and 1 base from J, with 9 bases between. The germline V gene encodes CDR1 MNHEY and CDR2 SVGEGT. The CDR3 length is 15 residues. The chain's CDR3 is CASSYSLAANTEAFF. Written as DNA, the CDR3 is TGTGCCAGCAGTTACTCGTTGGCTGCGAACACTGAAGCTTTCTTT.

This chain joins TRBV28 and TRBJ2-1; 7 nucleotides match TRBD1. Trimming at V came to 5 bases and at J to 2 bases, leaving 6 bases not matched to a gene. CDR3 length: 15 residues. Per germline, CDR1 MDHEN and CDR2 SYDVKM. Here the CDR3 reads CASSPRQGTYNEQFF. CDR3 coding DNA: TGTGCCAGCAGTCCCCGACAGGGTACCTACAATGAGCAGTTCTTC.

This clone was found once. The gene calls are TRBV6-5 and TRBJ2-1; D remains ambiguous. The germline V gene encodes CDR1 MNHEY and CDR2 SVGAGI. Deletions cut 4 bases from V and 8 bases from J, with 9 bases between. The length of the CDR3 is 12 residues. The CDR3 here is CASSSRPDEQFF. In DNA form, the CDR3 reads TGTGCCAGCAGTTCCCGCCCGGATGAGCAGTTCTTC.

This chain links TRBV10-3 with TRBJ2-7; a possible D gene is TRBD2 (6 bases). The V gene lost 10 bases and the J gene lost 2 bases, with 18 bases spanning the gap. CDR1 and CDR2 (germline): ENHRY, SYGVKD. The CDR3 has 14 amino acids. CDR3 bases: TGTGCCACCGAGCCTTCGGAGGGTCCCTACGAGCAGTACTTC. As protein: CATEPSEGPYEQYF.

This clone was seen a single time. The chain uses TRBV2 and TRBJ2-7, with D possibly being TRBD1 (6 bases). The CDR3 has 16 residues. The V and J ends lost 7 bases and 2 bases respectively, with 21 bases between them. Germline assignment: CDR1 SNHLY and CDR2 FYNNEI. CDR3 nucleotide sequence: TGTGCCAGCACCGATAGACAGGTTAAGCTCACCTACGAGCAGTACTTC. Its translation: CASTDRQVKLTYEQYF.

This rearrangement joins TRBV7-9 to TRBJ2-3; TRBD2 agrees at 10 bases. Germline CDR1 reads SEHNR; CDR2 reads FQNEAQ (reference sequence). The CDR3 length is 17 residues. The J segment lost 4 bases and the V segment lost 5 bases, leaving 12 bases of the junction unmatched. CDR3 residues: CASSRSSSGRSADTQYF. The CDR3 bases are TGTGCCAGCAGCCGCAGTTCTAGCGGGAGAAGCGCAGATACGCAGTATTTT.

This chain links TRBV24-1 with TRBJ1-1, with 9 bases that match TRBD1. Trimming removed 5 bases from V and 3 bases from J; junction bases left unmatched: 9. The CDR3 runs to 16 residues. Looked up from germline, CDR1 is KGHDR and CDR2 is SFDVKD. The CDR3: CATSVGPGQGYTEAFF. CDR3 nucleotide sequence: TGTGCCACCAGTGTCGGACCGGGACAGGGTTACACTGAAGCTTTCTTT.